The rows below give T cell receptor beta chains drawn from one sample of a study of blood T cell repertoires in COVID-19. Here immunoSEQ multiplex PCR was the method, and the copy in TCRdb shows in-frame clones only, minus some. The sample has around 250,000 clones, approximately 85% seen once. Sequencing input: PBMCs or T cells enriched from blood (not recorded which). These receptors were obtained from a woman aged 45-65 years who had recovered from COVID-19. CDR3s include the opening cysteine and the closing phenylalanine or tryptophan. A D gene is named only where the DNA matches it firmly. Clone size is not always given. Where it is, it says once, few, many or a class for expanded clones.

j_call d_call v_call clone_size cdr3_nt cdr3_aa
TRBJ1-5 TRBD1 TRBV7-9 few TGTGCCAGCAGCTTAGCCGGACAGGGGCTGAGTCAGCCCCAGCATTTT CASSLAGQGLSQPQHF
TRBJ1-2 NA TRBV5-5 NA TGTGCCAGCAGCTCCCGGGTCGGTCTCGATGGCTACACCTTC CASSSRVGLDGYTF
TRBJ2-1 TRBD2 TRBV7-8 NA TGTGCCAGCAGCCTGATAGCGGGGGGGTCCCTAAATGAGCAGTTCTTC CASSLIAGGSLNEQFF
TRBJ2-5 NA TRBV19 NA TGTGCCAGTAGTAGGCAGTCGTACCAAGAGACCCAGTACTTC CASSRQSYQETQYF
TRBJ1-5 NA TRBV28 NA TGTGCCAGCACCCTCGTTCCCGGGACAATCCGGGGATTTCAGCCCCAGCATTTT CASTLVPGTIRGFQPQHF
TRBJ2-5 NA TRBV27 NA TGTGCCAGCAGTTTATGGGCAGAAGAGACCCAGTACTTC CASSLWAEETQYF
TRBJ2-7 NA TRBV10-3 NA TGTGCCATCAGTGTAAGAGACTCCTACGAGCAGTACTTC CAISVRDSYEQYF
TRBJ1-2 TRBD1 TRBV7-9 few TGTGCCAGCAGCTTAGCTCCGGGACAGCCTAACTATGGCTACACCTTC CASSLAPGQPNYGYTF
TRBJ1-4 TRBD1 TRBV7-9 NA TGTGCCAGCAGCTTAGATAGACAGGGTAATGAAAAACTGTTTTTT CASSLDRQGNEKLFF
TRBJ1-3 TRBD1 TRBV18 NA TGTGCCAGCTCACCACAGACAGGGGGGAACTCTGGAAACACCATATATTTT CASSPQTGGNSGNTIYF
TRBJ1-5 NA TRBV28 NA TGTGCCAGCAGTTTGACCGGGGTCCCCTATCAGCCCCAGCATTTT CASSLTGVPYQPQHF
TRBJ1-5 TRBD1 TRBV18 NA TGTGCCAGCTCAGCGGACAGGGATAGCAATCAGCCCCAGCATTTT CASSADRDSNQPQHF
TRBJ2-5 NA TRBV19 NA NA CASSIGTGGFLETQYF
TRBJ1-1 TRBD1 TRBV3-1/TRBV3-2 NA TGTGCCAGCAGCCTAGGTGACAGGGGCACTGAAGCTTTCTTT CASSLGDRGTEAFF
TRBJ2-1 TRBD2 TRBV28 NA TGTGCCAGCAGTTTCCCATATGCTAGCGGCGGGAATGAGCAGTTCTTC CASSFPYASGGNEQFF
TRBJ1-5 NA TRBV28 NA TGTGCCAGCAGTTTATCCAGGAACTATCAGCCCCAGCATTTT CASSLSRNYQPQHF
TRBJ1-3 TRBD1 TRBV18 NA TGTGCCAGCTCACCGATCCATTCAGGGGGAACTGGAAACACCATATATTTT CASSPIHSGGTGNTIYF
TRBJ2-1 NA TRBV10-3 NA TGTGCCATCAGTGAGTCGAACACATGGGCTGACAATGAGCAGTTCTTC CAISESNTWADNEQFF
TRBJ2-5 NA TRBV29-1 NA TGCAGCGTTGAAGGTGTTAGCGGACAAGAGACCCAGTACTTC CSVEGVSGQETQYF
TRBJ1-2 TRBD1 TRBV19 NA TGTGCCAGTAGTATAGACCTAGAGGGGGCCGGACCTTCAAATAACTATGGCTACACCTTC CASSIDLEGAGPSNNYGYTF
TRBJ2-1 TRBD2 TRBV6-2/TRBV6-3 NA TGTGCCAGCAGTTACTTCTTCGGGAGGACGAATGAGCAGTTCTTC CASSYFFGRTNEQFF
TRBJ1-4 TRBD1 TRBV19 NA TGTGCCAGTTCAATTCCAGGGGGCGTTGGTGAAAAACTGTTTTTT CASSIPGGVGEKLFF
TRBJ2-7 NA TRBV28 NA TGTGCCAGCAGTTACCTGGGCAGGGGTTACGAGCAGTACTTC CASSYLGRGYEQYF
TRBJ1-1 TRBD1 TRBV29-1 NA TGCAGCGTTGAAGGGGTCGGGACAGGAGACTTTGAAGCTTTCTTT CSVEGVGTGDFEAFF
TRBJ1-2 TRBD1 TRBV25-1 NA TGTGCCAGCAGTGACTGGGGGTCGGGACAGAAGATACGTGGCTACACCTTC CASSDWGSGQKIRGYTF
TRBJ1-5 TRBD1 TRBV6-5 few TGTGCCAGCAGAGGGACAGGGGGGCAGCCCCAGCATTTT CASRGTGGQPQHF
TRBJ1-1 TRBD1 TRBV18 NA TGTGCCAGCTCACCCGGACAGGGGGGCACTGAAGCTTTCTTT CASSPGQGGTEAFF
TRBJ1-4 NA TRBV27 NA TGTGCCAGCAGTTTGACAGACCTTAATGAAAAACTGTTTTTT CASSLTDLNEKLFF
TRBJ1-4 NA TRBV6-1 NA TGTGCCAGCAGTGAGTTAGGGGTGGCAACTAATGAAAAACTGTTTTTT CASSELGVATNEKLFF
TRBJ1-5 NA TRBV19 NA TGTGCCAGTAGTCCCGACAGGTCGAATCAGCCCCAGCATTTT CASSPDRSNQPQHF
TRBJ2-1 TRBD2 TRBV28 NA TGTGCCAGCAGTACGGGACTAGCGAACAATGAGCAGTTCTTC CASSTGLANNEQFF
TRBJ2-7 TRBD1 TRBV7-9 NA TGTGCCAGCAGCGGCGGGACAGGGGAACACGAGCAGTACTTC CASSGGTGEHEQYF
TRBJ2-6 NA TRBV11-2 NA TGTGCCAGCAGCTCTCACAGCTCTGGGGCCAACGTCCTGACTTTC CASSSHSSGANVLTF
TRBJ1-5 NA TRBV5-1 NA TGCGCCAGCAGCTTAGGGTTCCGGGACAATCAGCCCCAGCATTTT CASSLGFRDNQPQHF
TRBJ1-5 NA TRBV2 NA TGTGCCAGCACTCAACTTAGGGGGTACGGCAATCAGCCCCAGCATTTT CASTQLRGYGNQPQHF
TRBJ2-1 TRBD2 TRBV10-2 NA TGCGCCAGCAGTGAAAGGGCGGGAGGGCGATATAATGAGCAGTTCTTC CASSERAGGRYNEQFF
TRBJ1-2 NA TRBV5-1 NA TGCGCCAGCAGCCTGGATCTAACCTATGGCTACACCTTC CASSLDLTYGYTF
TRBJ2-3 TRBD2 TRBV2 NA TGTGCCAGCAGTGAGGGAACAGCGGGGACAGATACGCAGTATTTT CASSEGTAGTDTQYF
TRBJ2-7 NA TRBV4-2 NA TGTGCCAGCAGCCAAGATTCAGGGCGGCAGTACTTC CASSQDSGRQYF
TRBJ2-1 NA TRBV7-8 NA TGTGCCAGCAGTTCTTCAAGACTAGTAGCCTACAATGAGCAGTTCTTC CASSSSRLVAYNEQFF
TRBJ2-3 TRBD2 TRBV11-3 NA TGTGCCAGCAGCCGCGGGACTAGCGGGAGGCCTAGCACAGATACGCAGTATTTT CASSRGTSGRPSTDTQYF
TRBJ2-7 NA TRBV4-1 NA TGCGCCAGCAGCCAGGGGGAAGGGCGAACAGGGTCCTACGAGCAGTACTTC CASSQGEGRTGSYEQYF
TRBJ2-5 TRBD1 TRBV7-2 NA TGTGCCAGCAGCTTTAACAGGGGGCTAGAGACCCAGTACTTC CASSFNRGLETQYF
TRBJ2-6 NA TRBV30 NA TGTGCCTGGAGTGGCGCGCGGAGGCAAGAGAGTTCTGGGGCCAACGTCCTGACTTTC CAWSGARRQESSGANVLTF
TRBJ1-6 NA TRBV2 NA TGTGCCAGCAGTGTCAATGCAGTCCATAATTCACCCCTCCACTTT CASSVNAVHNSPLHF
TRBJ2-3 NA TRBV9 NA TGTGCCAGCAGCGGAGGGTTAGATACGCAGTATTTT CASSGGLDTQYF
TRBJ2-7 NA TRBV28 NA TGTGCCAGCAGTGACCATGGGCCCTACGAGCAGTACTTC CASSDHGPYEQYF
TRBJ1-5 TRBD1 TRBV3-1/TRBV3-2 once TGTGCCAGCAGCCGAGGACAGGGGATTCAGCCCCAGCATTTT CASSRGQGIQPQHF
TRBJ2-2 NA TRBV7-9 NA TGTGCCAGCAGCTTAGATCCAGGGTCCGGGGAGCTGTTTTTT CASSLDPGSGELFF
TRBJ2-3 TRBD2 TRBV11-3 NA TGTGCCAGCAGCTTTAGCGGGAGGAATCGAGATACGCAGTATTTT CASSFSGRNRDTQYF
TRBJ2-5 TRBD2 TRBV10-3 NA TGTGCCATCAGCCGGACTAGCTCCTGGATGGAGACCCAGTACTTC CAISRTSSWMETQYF
TRBJ2-7 NA TRBV9 NA TGTGCCAGCAGCGTCTCCCCCAGAACCTCCTACGAGCAGTACTTC CASSVSPRTSYEQYF
TRBJ2-7 NA TRBV6-5 once TGTGCCAGCAGCGCAGAGAGGGGGACCTACGAGCAGTACTTC CASSAERGTYEQYF
TRBJ2-1 TRBD2 TRBV5-4 NA TGTGCCAGCAGTTCGGGACTAGCGAGCTCCTACAATGAGCAGTTCTTC CASSSGLASSYNEQFF
TRBJ2-2 TRBD2 TRBV19 NA TGTGCCAGTAGTCCCACGCGTCTAGCGGGAGGAGCCGGGGAGCTGTTTTTT CASSPTRLAGGAGELFF